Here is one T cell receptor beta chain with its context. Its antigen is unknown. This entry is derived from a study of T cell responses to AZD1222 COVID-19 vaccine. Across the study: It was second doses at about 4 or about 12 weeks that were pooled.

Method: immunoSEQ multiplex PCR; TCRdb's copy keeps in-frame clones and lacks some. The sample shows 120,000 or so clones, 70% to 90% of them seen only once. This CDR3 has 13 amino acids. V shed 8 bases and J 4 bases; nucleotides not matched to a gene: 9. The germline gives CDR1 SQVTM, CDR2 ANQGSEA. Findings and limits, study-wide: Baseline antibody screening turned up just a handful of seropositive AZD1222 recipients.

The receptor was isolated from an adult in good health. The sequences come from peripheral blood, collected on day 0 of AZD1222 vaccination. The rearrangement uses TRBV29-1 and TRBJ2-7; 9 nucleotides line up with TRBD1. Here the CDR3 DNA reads TGCAGCTTTACAGGGGGCAAAGGGTACGAGCAGTACTTC. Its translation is CSFTGGKGYEQYF.